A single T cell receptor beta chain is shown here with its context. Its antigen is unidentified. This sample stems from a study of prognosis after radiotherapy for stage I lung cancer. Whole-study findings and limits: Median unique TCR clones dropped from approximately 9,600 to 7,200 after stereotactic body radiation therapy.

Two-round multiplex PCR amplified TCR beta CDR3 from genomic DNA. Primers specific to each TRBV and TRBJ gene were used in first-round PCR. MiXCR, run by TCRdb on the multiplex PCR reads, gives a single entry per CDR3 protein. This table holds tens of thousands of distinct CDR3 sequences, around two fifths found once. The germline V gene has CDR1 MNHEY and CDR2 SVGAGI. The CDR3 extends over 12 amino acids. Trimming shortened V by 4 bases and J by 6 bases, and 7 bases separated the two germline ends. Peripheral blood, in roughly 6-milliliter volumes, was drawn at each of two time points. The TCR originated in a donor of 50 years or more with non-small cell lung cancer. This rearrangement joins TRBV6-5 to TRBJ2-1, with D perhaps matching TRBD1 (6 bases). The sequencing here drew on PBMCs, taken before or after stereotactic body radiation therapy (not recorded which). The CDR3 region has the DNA TGTGCCAGCAGTTTGGACAGCAATGAGCAGTTCTTC. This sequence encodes CASSLDSNEQFF.